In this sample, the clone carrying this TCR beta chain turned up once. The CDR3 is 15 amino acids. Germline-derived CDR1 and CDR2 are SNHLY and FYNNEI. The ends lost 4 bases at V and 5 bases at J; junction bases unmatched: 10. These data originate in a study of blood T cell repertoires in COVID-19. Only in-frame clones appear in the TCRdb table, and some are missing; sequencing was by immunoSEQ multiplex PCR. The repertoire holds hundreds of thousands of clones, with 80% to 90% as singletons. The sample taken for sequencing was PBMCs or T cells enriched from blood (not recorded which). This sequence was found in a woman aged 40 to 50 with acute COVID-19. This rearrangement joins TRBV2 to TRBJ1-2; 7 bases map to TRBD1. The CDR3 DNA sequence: TGTGCCAGCAGTGGCGTCACAGGGGTGCAATATGGCTACACCTTC. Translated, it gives CASSGVTGVQYGYTF.